This TCR beta chain was sequenced in a study of cytomegalovirus exposure and HLA in healthy donors. Germline V gene lookup returns CDR1 MNHEY and CDR2 SMNVEV (reference sequence). This CDR3 has 15 residues. Unmatched junction bases numbered 3, after V lost 6 bases and J lost 0 bases. In the PCR, 60 Vbeta and 13 Jbeta primers were used. Only in-frame clones appear in the TCRdb table, and some are missing; sequencing was by immunoSEQ multiplex PCR. Of 210,000 or so clones in the sample, roughly 88% are singletons; the top ten hold about 0.77%. V usage is TRBV27 and J usage is TRBJ2-1; TRBD2 matches 9 bases. The sequencing input was PBMCs. The receptor's source is a boy aged 2-15 years in good health and CMV-seronegative. The CDR3 region is CASSPSGNSYNEQFF. The CDR3 DNA reads TGTGCCAGCAGCCCTAGCGGGAACTCCTACAATGAGCAGTTCTTC.